This TCR beta chain was profiled in a study of CD8 T cells in Susac syndrome. The authors negatively isolated CD8+ and CD4+ T cells and FACS-enriched TEMRA cells. CDR1 and CDR2 from the germline V gene are DFQATT and SNEGSKA (reference sequence). The V end lost 2 bases, the J end lost 0 bases, and 7 bases lay between the germline ends. The CDR3 extends over 14 amino acids. When the RNA was reverse transcribed, random hexamers were used with an input of roughly 0.5 to 1 ug. By means of immunoSEQ multiplex PCR, TCR beta CDR3 spanning 54 Vbeta and 13 Jbeta underwent amplification. TCRdb recomputed calls from the immunoSEQ multiplex PCR reads with MiXCR, one row per CDR3 protein. Of about 71,000 distinct CDR3 sequences in the sample, over 90% are singletons; the top ten hold over 0.09%.

The receptor's source is a human donor with multiple sclerosis. Specimen: CD4+ T cells from PBMCs. The rearrangement links TRBV20-1 to TRBJ1-4; D is undetermined. The chain's CDR3 is CSARQHATNEKLFF. CDR3 sequence (DNA): TGCAGTGCTAGACAGCATGCAACTAATGAAAAACTGTTTTTT.